Below are 6 T cell receptor beta chains sequenced from a single sample in a study of blood T cell repertoires in COVID-19 (dated by TCRdb to 2019 to 2021). Libraries were built with the immunoSEQ multiplex PCR assay. TCRdb took this table from immuneACCESS and kept in-frame rearrangements with V and J called. Such tables lack part of the clones; where checked against another copy, unresolved V genes explain under half of the gap, and the rest is unexplained. This sample gives 200,000 to 250,000 clones in total; 85% to 90% of them show up just once. 5.5% to 7.5% of the sample is taken by the ten largest. The sample taken for sequencing was peripheral blood. All receptors derive from a woman aged 70-85 years with active or convalescent COVID-19.

The J gene is TRBJ2-3, the V gene TRBV10-3, with a weak D call TRBD1 (5 bases). V was shortened by 10 bases and J by 3 bases, with 14 bases between the two germline ends. CDR1 and CDR2 (germline): ENHRY, SYGVKD. The CDR3 sequence is 13 residues long. CDR3 DNA: TGTGCCACAACGTCCAGGGATACAGATACGCAGTATTTT. It yields the protein CATTSRDTDTQYF.

This chain links TRBV25-1 with TRBJ1-6; unclear D gene. The germline CDR1 and CDR2 sequences are MGHDK and SYGVNS. The CDR3 is made up of 14 amino acids. Trimming shortened V by 5 bases and J by 6 bases, and 11 bases separated the two germline ends. CDR3 sequence (DNA): TGTGCCAGCAGTATAGCCGGGAGTAATTCACCCCTCCACTTT. Translation: CASSIAGSNSPLHF.

The chain is built from TRBV7-9 and TRBJ1-6; D perhaps matches TRBD1 (5 bases). The germline CDR1 and CDR2 sequences are SEHNR and FQNEAQ (reference sequence). The CDR3 sequence is 14 residues long. Trimming stripped 1 base from V and 10 bases from J, with 11 bases between. In DNA form, the CDR3 reads TGTGCCAGCAGCTTAGGGGGGGTCGGGTCACCCCTCCACTTT. This encodes CASSLGGVGSPLHF. The full variable domain, with the rest looked up from reference TRBV7-9 and TRBJ1-6, is DTGVSQNPRHKITKRGQNVTFRCDPISEHNRLYWYRQTLGQGPEFLTYFQNEAQLEKSRLLSDRFSAERPKGSFSTLEIQRTEQGDSAMYLCASSLGGVGSPLHFGNGTRLTVT.

The V gene is TRBV5-1, the J gene TRBJ1-1, with a possible D match to TRBD1 (5 bases). Trimming removed 0 bases at V and 4 bases at J, with 7 bases between. The CDR3 is 13 amino acids. The germline gives CDR1 SGHRS, CDR2 YFSETQ. CDR3 DNA sequence: TGCGCCAGCAGCTTGGGGAGGGGCACTGAAGCTTTCTTT. It specifies CASSLGRGTEAFF.

Turning to this clone: The junction departs from germline at one end; a sequencing error may be responsible. The chain carries TRBV7-9 and TRBJ2-7, with 15 bases identical to TRBD2. The CDR3 runs 13 residues. Per germline, CDR1 SEHNR and CDR2 FQNEAQ (reference sequence). Here the CDR3 reads CASSPGLAGGRDF. CDR3 coding DNA: TGTGCCAGCAGCCCGGGACTAGCGGGGGGTCGTGACTTC.

The chain is built from TRBV19 and TRBJ1-2; TRBD1 is a possible D gene (6 bases). Germline CDR1 reads LNHDA; CDR2 reads SQIVND (reference sequence). The CDR3 runs 13 residues. V shed 6 bases and J shed 8 bases, with 16 bases lying between them. The CDR3 nucleotides read TGTGCCAGTAGCCTCCGGGGGGCTGGGGGCTACACCTTC. This encodes CASSLRGAGGYTF.